A selection of T cell receptor beta chains follows, all from one sample in a study of T cells in Graves' hyperthyroidism and ophthalmopathy. Using its own MiXCR run on the multiplex PCR reads, TCRdb lists one record per CDR3 protein. The sample shows hundreds of thousands of distinct CDR3 sequences, 12% to 15% of them seen only once. Sample: blood. These receptors were obtained from a woman younger than 30 with Graves' hyperthyroidism. CDR3s leave out the opening cysteine and the closing phenylalanine or tryptophan. A D gene is named only where the DNA matches it firmly.

d_call v_call cdr3_aa
TRBD2 TRBV11-1 ASSFGLVAYNEQF
NA TRBV19 ASSTRHDGVNTEAF
NA TRBV12-3/TRBV12-4 ASRSEYEQF
NA TRBV28 ASSPPRSYEQY
NA TRBV19 ASTSESSYNEQF
NA TRBV28 ASSPFGFSYEQY
NA TRBV30 AWSDLWGAGTDTQY
TRBD2 TRBV7-9 ATTLLYVGTSGPPSEEQF
NA TRBV4-3 ASSQPGVEQF
NA TRBV29-1 SVEGSGELF
TRBD1 TRBV5-4 ASSVRQGNTGELF
TRBD2 TRBV6-1 ASTTSGRYTQY
NA TRBV27 ASSRPWPFLGGEPYNEQF
NA TRBV6-1 ASSLGKDQPQH
TRBD2 TRBV20-1 SARTRTSRGLLGTDTQY
NA TRBV6-2/TRBV6-3 ASSPANRYETQY
TRBD1 TRBV5-5 ASSSLGTGDPDTQY
TRBD2 TRBV15 ATSRAPTVRHSGSSYEQY
NA TRBV20-1 SAGARGTYEQY
TRBD1 TRBV12-3/TRBV12-4 ASSHTGGQYNEQF
TRBD2 TRBV6-2/TRBV6-3 ASSYFKREAGYEQY
NA TRBV15 ATSRDRVNQPQH
NA TRBV7-9 ASAGKPFEYEQY
TRBD1 TRBV2 ASSGQGEETQY
TRBD2 TRBV9 ASSVAGRVYEQY